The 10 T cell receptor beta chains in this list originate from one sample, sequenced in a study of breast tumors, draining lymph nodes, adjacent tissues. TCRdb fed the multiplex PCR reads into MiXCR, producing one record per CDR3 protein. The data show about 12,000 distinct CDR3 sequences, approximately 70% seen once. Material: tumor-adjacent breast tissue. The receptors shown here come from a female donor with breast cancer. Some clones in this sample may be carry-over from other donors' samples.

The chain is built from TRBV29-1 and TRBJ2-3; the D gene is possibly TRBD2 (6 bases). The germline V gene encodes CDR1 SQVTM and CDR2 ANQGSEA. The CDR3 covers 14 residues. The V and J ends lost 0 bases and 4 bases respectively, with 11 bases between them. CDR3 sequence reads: CSVEEVGGADTQYF. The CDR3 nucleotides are TGCAGCGTTGAAGAGGTTGGAGGGGCAGATACGCAGTATTTT.

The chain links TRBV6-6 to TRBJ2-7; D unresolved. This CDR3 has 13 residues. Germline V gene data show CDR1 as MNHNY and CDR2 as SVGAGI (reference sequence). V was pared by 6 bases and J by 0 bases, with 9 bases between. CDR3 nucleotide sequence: TGTGCCAGCAGCCCACGGAACTCCTACGAGCAGTACTTC. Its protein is CASSPRNSYEQYF.

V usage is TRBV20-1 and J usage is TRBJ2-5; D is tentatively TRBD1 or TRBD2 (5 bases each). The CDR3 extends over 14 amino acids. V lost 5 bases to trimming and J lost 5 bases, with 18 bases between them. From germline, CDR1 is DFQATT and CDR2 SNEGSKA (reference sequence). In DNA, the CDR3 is TGCAGTGCTCTAGGGACCCACAGCGCCGAGACCCAGTACTTC. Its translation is CSALGTHSAETQYF.

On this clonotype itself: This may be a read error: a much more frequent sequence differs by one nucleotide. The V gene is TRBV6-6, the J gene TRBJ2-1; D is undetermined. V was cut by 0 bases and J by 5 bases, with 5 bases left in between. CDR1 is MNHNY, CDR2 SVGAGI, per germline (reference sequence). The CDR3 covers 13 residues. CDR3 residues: CASSYSAHNEQFF. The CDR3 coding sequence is TGTGCCAGCAGTTACTCCGCACACAATGAGCAGTTCTTC.

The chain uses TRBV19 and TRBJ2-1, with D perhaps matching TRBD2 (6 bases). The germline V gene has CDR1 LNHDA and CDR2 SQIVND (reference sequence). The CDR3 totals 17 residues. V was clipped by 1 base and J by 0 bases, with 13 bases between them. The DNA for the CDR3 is TGTGCCAGTAGTATAGGAGGCGGGGCAAGCTCCTACAATGAGCAGTTCTTC. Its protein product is CASSIGGGASSYNEQFF.

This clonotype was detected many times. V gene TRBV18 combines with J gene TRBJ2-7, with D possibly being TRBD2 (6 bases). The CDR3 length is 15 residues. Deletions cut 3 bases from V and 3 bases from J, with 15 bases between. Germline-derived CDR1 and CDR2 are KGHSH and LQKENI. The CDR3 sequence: CASSPTGRGDYEQYF. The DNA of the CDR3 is TGTGCCAGCTCACCCACGGGACGCGGGGACTACGAGCAGTACTTC. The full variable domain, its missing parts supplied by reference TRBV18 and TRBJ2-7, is NAGVMQNPRHLVRRRGQEARLRCSPMKGHSHVYWYRQLPEEGLKFMVYLQKENIIDESGMPKERFSAEFPKEGPSILRIQQVVRGDSAAYFCASSPTGRGDYEQYFGPGTRLTVT.

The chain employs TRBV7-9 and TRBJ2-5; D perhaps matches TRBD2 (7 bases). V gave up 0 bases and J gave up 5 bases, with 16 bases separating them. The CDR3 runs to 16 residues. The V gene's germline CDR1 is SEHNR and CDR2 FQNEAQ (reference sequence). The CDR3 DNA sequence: TGTGCCAGCAGCTTAGCAGGGGGGGACTACCGGGAGACCCAGTACTTC. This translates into CASSLAGGDYRETQYF.

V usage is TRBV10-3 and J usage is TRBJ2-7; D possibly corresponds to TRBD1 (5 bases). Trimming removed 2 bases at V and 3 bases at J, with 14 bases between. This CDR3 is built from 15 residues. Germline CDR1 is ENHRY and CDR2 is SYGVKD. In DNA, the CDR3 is TGTGCCATCAGTGAGCGACCGAAGGGGAACTACGAGCAGTACTTC. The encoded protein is CAISERPKGNYEQYF.

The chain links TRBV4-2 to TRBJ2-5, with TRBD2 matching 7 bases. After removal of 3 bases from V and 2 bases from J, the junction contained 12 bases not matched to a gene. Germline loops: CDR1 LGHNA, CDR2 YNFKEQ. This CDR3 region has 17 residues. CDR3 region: CASSHQTSGTKQETQYF. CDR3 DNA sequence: TGTGCCAGCAGCCATCAGACTTCCGGGACTAAACAAGAGACCCAGTACTTC.

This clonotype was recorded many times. The CDR3: CATSGAGGYNEQFF. The CDR3 region has the DNA TGTGCCACCAGCGGAGCGGGAGGGTACAATGAGCAGTTCTTC. V is TRBV15 and J is TRBJ2-1; 10 positions match TRBD2. Per the germline V gene, CDR1 is LNHNV and CDR2 is YYDKDF (reference sequence). The ends lost 5 bases at V and 4 bases at J; junction bases unmatched: 2. CDR3 length: 14 amino acids.